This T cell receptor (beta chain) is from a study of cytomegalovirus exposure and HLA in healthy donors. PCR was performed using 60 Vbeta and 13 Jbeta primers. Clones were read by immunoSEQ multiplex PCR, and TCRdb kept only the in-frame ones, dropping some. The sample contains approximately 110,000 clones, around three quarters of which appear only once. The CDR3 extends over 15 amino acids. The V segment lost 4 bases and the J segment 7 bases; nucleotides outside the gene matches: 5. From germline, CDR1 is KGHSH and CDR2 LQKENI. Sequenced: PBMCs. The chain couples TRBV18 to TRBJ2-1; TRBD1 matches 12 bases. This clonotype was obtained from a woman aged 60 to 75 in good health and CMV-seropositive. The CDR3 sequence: CASSRGQGARNEQFF. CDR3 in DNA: TGTGCCAGCTCACGGGGACAGGGGGCTAGAAATGAGCAGTTCTTC.